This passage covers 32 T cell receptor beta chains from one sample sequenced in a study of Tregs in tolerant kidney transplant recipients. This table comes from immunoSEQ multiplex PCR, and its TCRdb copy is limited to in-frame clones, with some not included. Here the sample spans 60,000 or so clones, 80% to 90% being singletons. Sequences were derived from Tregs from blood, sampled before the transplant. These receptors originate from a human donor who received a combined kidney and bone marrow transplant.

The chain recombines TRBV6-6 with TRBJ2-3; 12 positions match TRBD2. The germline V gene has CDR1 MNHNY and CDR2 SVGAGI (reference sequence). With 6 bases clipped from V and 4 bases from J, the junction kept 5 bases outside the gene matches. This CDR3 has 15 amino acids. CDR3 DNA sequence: TGTGCCAGCAGCGGACTAGCGGGGAAGGCAGATACGCAGTATTTT. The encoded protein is CASSGLAGKADTQYF.

CDR3 nucleotides: TGTGCCAGCAGCTCATTCCTGGGCACTGAAGCTTTCTTT. This gives the protein CASSSFLGTEAFF. This chain connects TRBV7-2 to TRBJ1-1; no clear D. Trimming removed 4 bases from V and 4 bases from J, with 10 bases in between. CDR1 and CDR2 from the germline V gene are SGHTA and FQGNSA. The CDR3 has 13 amino acids.

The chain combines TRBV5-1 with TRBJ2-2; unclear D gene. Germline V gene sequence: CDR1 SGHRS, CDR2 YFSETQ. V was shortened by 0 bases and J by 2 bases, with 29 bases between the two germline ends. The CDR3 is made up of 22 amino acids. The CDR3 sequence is CASSLDRRRALTPENNTGELFF. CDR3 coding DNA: TGCGCCAGCAGCTTGGATCGGCGACGGGCCCTGACCCCGGAGAACAACACCGGGGAGCTGTTTTTT.

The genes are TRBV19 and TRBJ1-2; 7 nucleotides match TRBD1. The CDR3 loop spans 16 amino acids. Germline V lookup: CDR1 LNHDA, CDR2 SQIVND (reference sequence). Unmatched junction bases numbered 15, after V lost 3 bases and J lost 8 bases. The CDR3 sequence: CASSMVGPRQGRGYTF. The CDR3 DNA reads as TGTGCCAGTAGTATGGTGGGGCCGAGACAGGGTAGAGGCTACACCTTC.

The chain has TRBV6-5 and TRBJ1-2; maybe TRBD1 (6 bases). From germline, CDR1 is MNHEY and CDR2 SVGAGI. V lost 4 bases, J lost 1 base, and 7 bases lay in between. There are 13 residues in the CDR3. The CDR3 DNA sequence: TGTGCCAGCAGTTCGGGACATAACTATGGCTACACCTTC. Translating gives CASSSGHNYGYTF.

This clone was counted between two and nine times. For the CDR3, the DNA is TGTGCCAGCAGCTCCGAAAGGAATGAGCAGTTCTTC. The encoded protein is CASSSERNEQFF. The chain carries TRBV7-9 and TRBJ2-1; D not certain. CDR1 and CDR2 from the germline V gene are SEHNR and FQNEAQ (reference sequence). V dropped 4 bases and J dropped 7 bases, with 8 bases sitting between them. The CDR3 spans 12 residues.

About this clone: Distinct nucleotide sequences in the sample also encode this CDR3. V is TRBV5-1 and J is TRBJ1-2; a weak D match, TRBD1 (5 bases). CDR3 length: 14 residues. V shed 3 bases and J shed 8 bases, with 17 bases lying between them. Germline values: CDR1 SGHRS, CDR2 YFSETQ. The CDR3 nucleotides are TGCGCCAGCAGCTCAACGGCGGGGGGTGCGGGCTACACCTTC. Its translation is CASSSTAGGAGYTF.

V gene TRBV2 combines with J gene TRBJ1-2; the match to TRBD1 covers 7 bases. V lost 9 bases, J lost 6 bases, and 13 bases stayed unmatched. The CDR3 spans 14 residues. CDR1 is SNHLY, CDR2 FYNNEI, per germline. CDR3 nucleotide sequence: TGTGCCAGAGCAGGGGGTGGACCGGGGCATGGCTACACCTTC. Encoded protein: CARAGGGPGHGYTF.

The CDR3 reads CASSPDSVTEAFF. The CDR3 nucleotides are TGTGCCAGCTCACCGGACAGTGTCACTGAAGCTTTCTTT. This chain joins TRBV18 and TRBJ1-1, with D possibly TRBD1 on 6 matching bases. Per the germline V gene, CDR1 is KGHSH and CDR2 is LQKENI. The CDR3 loop spans 13 amino acids. V was clipped by 3 bases and J by 4 bases, with 9 bases between them. Using reference TRBV18 and TRBJ1-1 for the parts outside the CDR3, the full variable domain is NAGVMQNPRHLVRRRGQEARLRCSPMKGHSHVYWYRQLPEEGLKFMVYLQKENIIDESGMPKERFSAEFPKEGPSILRIQQVVRGDSAAYFCASSPDSVTEAFFGQGTRLTVV.

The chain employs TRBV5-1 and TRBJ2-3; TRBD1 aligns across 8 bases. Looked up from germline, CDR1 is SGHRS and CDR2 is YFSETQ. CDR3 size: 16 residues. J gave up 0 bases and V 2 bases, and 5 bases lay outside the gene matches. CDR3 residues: CASSFQGTGSTDTQYF. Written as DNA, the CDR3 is TGCGCCAGCAGCTTTCAAGGGACAGGTAGCACAGATACGCAGTATTTT.

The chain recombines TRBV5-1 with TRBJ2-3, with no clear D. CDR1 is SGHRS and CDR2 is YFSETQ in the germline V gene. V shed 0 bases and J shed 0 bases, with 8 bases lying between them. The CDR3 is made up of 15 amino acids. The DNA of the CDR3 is TGCGCCAGCAGCTTGGCCCTAACTAGCACAGATACGCAGTATTTT. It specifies CASSLALTSTDTQYF.

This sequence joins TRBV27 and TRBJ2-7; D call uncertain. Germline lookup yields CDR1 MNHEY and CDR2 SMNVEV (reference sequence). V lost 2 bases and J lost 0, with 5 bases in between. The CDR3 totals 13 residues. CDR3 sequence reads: CASSLKVSYEQYF. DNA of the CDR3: TGTGCCAGCAGTTTAAAGGTCTCCTACGAGCAGTACTTC.

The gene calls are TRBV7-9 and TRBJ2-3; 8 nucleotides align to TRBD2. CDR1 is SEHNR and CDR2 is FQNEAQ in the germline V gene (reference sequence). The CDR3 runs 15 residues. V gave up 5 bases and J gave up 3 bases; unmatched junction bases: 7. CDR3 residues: CASSPAGDPTDTQYF. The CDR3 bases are TGTGCCAGCAGCCCAGCGGGAGACCCAACAGATACGCAGTATTTT.

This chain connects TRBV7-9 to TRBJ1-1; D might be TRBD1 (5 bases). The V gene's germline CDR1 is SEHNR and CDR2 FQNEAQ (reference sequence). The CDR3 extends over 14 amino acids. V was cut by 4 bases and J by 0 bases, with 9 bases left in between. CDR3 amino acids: CASSSGLLNTEAFF. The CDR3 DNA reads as TGTGCCAGCAGCTCGGGACTCTTGAACACTGAAGCTTTCTTT.

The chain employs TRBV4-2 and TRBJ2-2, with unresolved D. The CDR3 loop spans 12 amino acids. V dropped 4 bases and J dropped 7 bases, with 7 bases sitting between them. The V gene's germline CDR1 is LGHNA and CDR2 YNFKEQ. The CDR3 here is CASSPTFGELFF. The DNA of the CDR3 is TGTGCCAGCAGCCCCACCTTCGGGGAGCTGTTTTTT.

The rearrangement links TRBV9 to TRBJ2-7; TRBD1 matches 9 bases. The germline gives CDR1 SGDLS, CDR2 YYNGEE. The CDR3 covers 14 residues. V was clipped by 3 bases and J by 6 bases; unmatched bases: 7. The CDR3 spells CASSGGQGLGEQYF. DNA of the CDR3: TGTGCCAGCAGCGGAGGACAGGGGTTAGGCGAGCAGTACTTC.

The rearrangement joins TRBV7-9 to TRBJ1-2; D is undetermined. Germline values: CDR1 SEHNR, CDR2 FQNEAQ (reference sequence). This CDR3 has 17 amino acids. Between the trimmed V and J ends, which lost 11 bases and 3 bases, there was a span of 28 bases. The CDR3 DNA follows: TGTGCCGCCATGCCACCCCCACGGCAGCGGAAGGACTATGGCTACACCTTC. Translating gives CAAMPPPRQRKDYGYTF. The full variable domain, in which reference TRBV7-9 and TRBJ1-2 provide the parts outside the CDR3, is DTGVSQNPRHKITKRGQNVTFRCDPISEHNRLYWYRQTLGQGPEFLTYFQNEAQLEKSRLLSDRFSAERPKGSFSTLEIQRTEQGDSAMYLCAAMPPPRQRKDYGYTFGSGTRLTVV.

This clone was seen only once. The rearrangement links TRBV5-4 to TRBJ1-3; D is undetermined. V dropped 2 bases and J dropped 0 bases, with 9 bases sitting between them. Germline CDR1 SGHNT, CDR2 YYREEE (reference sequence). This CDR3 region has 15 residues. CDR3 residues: CASSFGLSSGNTIYF. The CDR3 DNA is TGTGCCAGCAGCTTCGGCTTGAGCTCTGGAAACACCATATATTTT.

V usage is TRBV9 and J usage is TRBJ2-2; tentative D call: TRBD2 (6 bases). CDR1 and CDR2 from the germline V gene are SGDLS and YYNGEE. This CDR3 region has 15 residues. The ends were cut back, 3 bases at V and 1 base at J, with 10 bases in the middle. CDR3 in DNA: TGTGCCAGCAGCGGTGGGGGAGGGAACACCGGGGAGCTGTTTTTT. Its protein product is CASSGGGGNTGELFF.

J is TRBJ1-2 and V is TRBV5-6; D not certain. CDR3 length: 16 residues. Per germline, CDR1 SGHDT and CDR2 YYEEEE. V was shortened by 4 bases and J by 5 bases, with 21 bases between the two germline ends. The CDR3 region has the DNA TGTGCCAGCAGCGCCCCCGGGTGGGGTATGGGGTATGGCTACACCTTC. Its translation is CASSAPGWGMGYGYTF. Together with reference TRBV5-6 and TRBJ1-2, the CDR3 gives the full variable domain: DAGVTQSPTHLIKTRGQQVTLRCSPKSGHDTVSWYQQALGQGPQFIFQYYEEEERQRGNFPDRFSGHQFPNYSSELNVNALLLGDSALYLCASSAPGWGMGYGYTFGSGTRLTVV.

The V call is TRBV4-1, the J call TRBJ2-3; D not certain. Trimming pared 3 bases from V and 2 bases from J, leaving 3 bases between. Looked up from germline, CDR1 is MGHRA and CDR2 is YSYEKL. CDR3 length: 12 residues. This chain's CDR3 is CASSHFTDTQYF. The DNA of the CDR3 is TGCGCCAGCAGCCACTTCACAGATACGCAGTATTTT.

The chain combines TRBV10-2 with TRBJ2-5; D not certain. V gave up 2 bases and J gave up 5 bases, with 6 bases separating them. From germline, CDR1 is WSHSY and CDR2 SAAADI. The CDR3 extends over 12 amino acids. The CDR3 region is CASSEVRETQYF. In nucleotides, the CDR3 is TGCGCCAGCAGTGAGGTCCGGGAGACCCAGTACTTC.

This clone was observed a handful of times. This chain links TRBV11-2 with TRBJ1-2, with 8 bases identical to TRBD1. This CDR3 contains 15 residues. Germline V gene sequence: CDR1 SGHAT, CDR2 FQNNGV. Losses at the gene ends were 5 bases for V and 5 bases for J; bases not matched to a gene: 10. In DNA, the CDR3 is TGTGCCAGCAGCCCCCGACAGGGGATGGATTATGGCTACACCTTC. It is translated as CASSPRQGMDYGYTF.

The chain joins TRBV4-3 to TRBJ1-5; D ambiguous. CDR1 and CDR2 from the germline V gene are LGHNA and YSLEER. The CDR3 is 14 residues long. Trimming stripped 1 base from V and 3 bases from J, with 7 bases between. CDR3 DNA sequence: TGCGCCAGCAGCCAAGTGGCACTCAATCAGCCCCAGCATTTT. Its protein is CASSQVALNQPQHF.

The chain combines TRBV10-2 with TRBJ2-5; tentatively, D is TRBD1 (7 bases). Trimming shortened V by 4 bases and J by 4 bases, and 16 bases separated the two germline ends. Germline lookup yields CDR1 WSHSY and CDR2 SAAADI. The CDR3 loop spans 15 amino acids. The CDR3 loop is CASSVERGRGETQYF. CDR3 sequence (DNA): TGCGCCAGCAGTGTTGAGAGGGGGCGGGGAGAGACCCAGTACTTC.

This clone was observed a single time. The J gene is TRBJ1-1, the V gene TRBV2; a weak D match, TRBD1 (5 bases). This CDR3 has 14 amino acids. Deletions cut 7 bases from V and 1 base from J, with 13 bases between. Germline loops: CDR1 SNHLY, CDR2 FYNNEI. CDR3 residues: CASKRGDGNTEAFF. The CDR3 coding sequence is TGTGCCAGCAAACGAGGGGACGGGAACACTGAAGCTTTCTTT.

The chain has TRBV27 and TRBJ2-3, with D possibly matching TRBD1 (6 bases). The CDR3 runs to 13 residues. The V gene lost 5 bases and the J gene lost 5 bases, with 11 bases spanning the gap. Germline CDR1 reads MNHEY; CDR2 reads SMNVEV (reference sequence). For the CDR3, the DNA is TGTGCCAGCAGTGGGGGCCAGGGAGATACGCAGTATTTT. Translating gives CASSGGQGDTQYF.

The CDR3 sequence is CASSRAPSNEQFF. The CDR3 region has the DNA TGTGCCAGCAGCCGGGCCCCTAGCAATGAGCAGTTCTTC. J is TRBJ2-1 and V is TRBV7-2; D uncertain. Trimming pared 5 bases from V and 6 bases from J, leaving 11 bases between. CDR3 length equals 13 residues. Germline CDR1 is SGHTA and CDR2 is FQGNSA. The full variable domain, with the rest looked up from reference TRBV7-2 and TRBJ2-1, is GAGVSQSPSNKVTEKGKDVELRCDPISGHTALYWYRQSLGQGLEFLIYFQGNSAPDKSGLPSDRFSAERTGGSVSTLTIQRTQQEDSAVYLCASSRAPSNEQFFGPGTRLTVL.

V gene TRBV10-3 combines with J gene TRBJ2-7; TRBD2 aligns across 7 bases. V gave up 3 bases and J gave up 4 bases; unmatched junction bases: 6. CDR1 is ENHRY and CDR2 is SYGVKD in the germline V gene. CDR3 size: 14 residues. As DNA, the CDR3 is TGTGCCATCAGTGACTCCGGGACTAAGTACGAGCAGTACTTC. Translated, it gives CAISDSGTKYEQYF.

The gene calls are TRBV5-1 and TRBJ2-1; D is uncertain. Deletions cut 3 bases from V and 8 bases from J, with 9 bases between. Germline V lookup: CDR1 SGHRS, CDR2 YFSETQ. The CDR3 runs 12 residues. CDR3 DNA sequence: TGCGCCAGCAGCTACTCAGTAGATGAGCAGTTCTTC. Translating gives CASSYSVDEQFF.

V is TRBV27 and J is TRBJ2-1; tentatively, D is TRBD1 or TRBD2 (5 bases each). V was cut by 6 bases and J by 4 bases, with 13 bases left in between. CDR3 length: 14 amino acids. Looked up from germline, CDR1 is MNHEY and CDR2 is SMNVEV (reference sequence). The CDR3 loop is CASSPGTQYNEQFF. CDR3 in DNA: TGTGCCAGCAGCCCCGGGACCCAATACAATGAGCAGTTCTTC.

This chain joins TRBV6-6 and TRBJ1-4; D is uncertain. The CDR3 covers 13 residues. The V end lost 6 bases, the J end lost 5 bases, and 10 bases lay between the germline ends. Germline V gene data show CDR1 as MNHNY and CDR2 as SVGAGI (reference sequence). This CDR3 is CASSPTVNEKLFF. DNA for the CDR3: TGTGCCAGCAGCCCTACAGTCAATGAAAAACTGTTTTTT.